The clone carrying this TCR beta chain was seen more than once but under ten times. The same CDR3 also results from other DNA sequences found in this sample. Participants' reported clinical history set cohort assignment. For recovered donors of Cohort 3, there were two negative PCRs, clearance, or symptom resolution. V was shortened by 1 base and J by 4 bases, with 8 bases between the two germline ends. This CDR3 region has 14 residues. CDR1 LGHDT and CDR2 YNNKEL come from the germline V gene (reference sequence). This entry comes from a study of blood T cell repertoires in COVID-19. Study-level information: PBMCs, B-cell-depleted T cells, or T cells provided the cDNA or gDNA that made up the material.

Only in-frame clones appear in the TCRdb table, and some are missing; sequencing was by immunoSEQ multiplex PCR. The sample contains 150,000 or so clones, about 75% of which appear only once. V and J are TRBV3-1 (or the pseudogene TRBV3-2) and TRBJ1-3; D gene uncertain. Sequences were obtained from PBMCs or T cells enriched from blood (not recorded which). This TCR derives from a woman in her fifties or sixties who had recovered from COVID-19. The DNA of the CDR3 is TGTGCCAGCAGCCAAGCCGGGTCAGGAAACACCATATATTTT. Translated: CASSQAGSGNTIYF.